The rows below give T cell receptor beta chains drawn from one sample of a study of cytomegalovirus exposure and HLA in healthy donors. TCRdb's copy holds only in-frame clones and misses some; the assay was immunoSEQ multiplex PCR. The table records around 150,000 clones, 70% to 80% of them present only once. The sequenced sample was PBMCs. These receptors came from a human donor in good health. Each CDR3 is given with its conserved first and last residue. The D gene is left open where the match is weak. Clone size appears in some rows only: once, few, many, or a class for an expanded clone.

>TRBD1|TRBJ2-7|few|TRBV9
CASSVSGTGGDEQYF
TGTGCCAGCAGCGTATCCGGGACAGGGGGCGACGAGCAGTACTTC
>TRBD2|TRBJ2-7|-|TRBV6-1
CASSEQRGVYEQYF
TGTGCCAGCAGTGAACAGCGGGGGGTCTACGAGCAGTACTTC
>TRBD1|TRBJ2-6|-|TRBV6-1
CASSERIAGGAGTGANVLTF
TGTGCCAGCAGTGAAAGGATAGCAGGGGGCGCCGGAACTGGGGCCAACGTCCTGACTTTC
>-|TRBJ1-1|-|TRBV27
CASSLSAGAGTEAFF
TGTGCCAGCAGTTTATCGGCAGGGGCAGGGACTGAAGCTTTCTTT
>-|TRBJ2-7|-|TRBV7-8
CASSLEGPYEQYF
TGTGCCAGCAGCTTAGAGGGGCCCTACGAGCAGTACTTC
>-|TRBJ1-2|-|TRBV28
CASSLYEGVGPNYGYTF
TGTGCCAGCAGTTTATATGAAGGCGTGGGGCCTAACTATGGCTACACCTTC
>-|TRBJ2-7|-|TRBV7-8
CASSDGRWAGAAYEQYF
TGTGCCAGCAGCGATGGTAGGTGGGCGGGGGCCGCCTACGAGCAGTACTTC
>TRBD2|TRBJ2-2|few|TRBV7-9
CSSIGGTSSWANTGELFF
TGTTCCAGCATCGGCGGGACTAGCAGTTGGGCGAACACCGGGGAGCTGTTTTTT
>-|TRBJ1-2|-|TRBV19
CASSLHREGYGYTF
TGTGCCAGTAGTCTACACAGGGAAGGCTATGGCTACACCTTC
>-|TRBJ1-1|-|TRBV19
CASSEGGTEAFF
TGTGCCAGTAGTGAAGGGGGCACTGAAGCTTTCTTT
>TRBD2|TRBJ2-7|-|TRBV2
CASRDTGGGYEQYF
TGTGCCAGCAGGGACACGGGGGGGGGCTACGAGCAGTACTTC
>TRBD2|TRBJ2-7|-|TRBV7-2
CASSLGPSGRTNSYEQYF
TGTGCCAGCAGCTTAGGTCCTAGCGGGAGGACTAATTCCTACGAGCAGTACTTC
>-|TRBJ2-7|-|TRBV30
CAWSMFPKGKTSEQYF
TGTGCCTGGAGTATGTTTCCGAAGGGGAAGACCTCCGAGCAGTACTTC
>-|TRBJ1-2|-|TRBV4-2
CASSQARTREGGYTF
TGTGCCAGCAGCCAAGCTCGTACTAGAGAGGGAGGCTACACCTTC
>-|TRBJ2-7|-|TRBV7-6
CASSLNGAPSYEQYF
TGTGCCAGCAGCTTAAATGGGGCCCCCTCCTACGAGCAGTACTTC
>-|TRBJ1-1|-|TRBV2
CASSGNTRRSTEAFF
TGTGCCAGCAGTGGAAACACGCGGAGGAGCACTGAAGCTTTCTTT
>-|TRBJ1-1|few|TRBV30
CAWSSSYTEAFF
TGTGCCTGGAGTTCTAGCTACACTGAAGCTTTCTTT
>TRBD1|TRBJ2-1|-|TRBV7-9
CASSFGTGFYNEQFF
TGTGCCAGCAGCTTTGGGACAGGGTTCTACAATGAGCAGTTCTTC
>TRBD2|TRBJ2-1|-|TRBV4-3
CASSQGGLAGALLGNEQFF
TGCGCCAGCAGCCAGGGGGGACTAGCGGGAGCTTTATTGGGGAATGAGCAGTTCTTC
>TRBD1|TRBJ1-1|-|TRBV7-2
CASSLVPGGGRHEAFF
TGTGCCAGCAGCTTAGTGCCCGGAGGGGGCCGGCATGAAGCTTTCTTT
>-|TRBJ2-7|-|TRBV6-5
CASRELFSYEQYF
TGTGCCAGCAGAGAGTTGTTCTCCTACGAGCAGTACTTC
>-|TRBJ1-2|once|TRBV14
CASSQVRGARGYTF
TGTGCCAGCAGCCAAGTCCGGGGGGCGCGAGGCTACACCTTC
>TRBD2|TRBJ2-3|-|TRBV27
CASSRTPLAGETDTQYF
TGTGCCAGCAGTCGAACCCCCCTAGCGGGGGAGACAGATACGCAGTATTTT
>TRBD1|TRBJ2-2|few|TRBV6-1
CASSMTGGDTGELFF
TGTGCCAGCAGCATGACAGGGGGGGACACCGGGGAGCTGTTTTTT
>-|TRBJ1-1|few|TRBV11-2
CASSPVRGRANGAFF
TGTGCCAGCAGCCCCGTGCGGGGCAGAGCGAATGGAGCTTTCTTT
>-|TRBJ1-2|once|TRBV19
CASRDNSYGYTF
TGTGCCAGTAGGGACAACAGCTATGGCTACACCTTC